This is a list of T cell receptor beta chains from one sample in a study of OX40 agonist ivuxolimab in advanced cancers. Profiling relied on immunoSEQ multiplex PCR, and the TCRdb table lists in-frame clones only, not all of them. The sample yields 60,000 or so clones, about 94% seen once. Sequenced material: CD4+ or CD8+ T cells sorted from blood, taken in a trial of the OX40 agonist ivuxolimab. These receptor sequences come from an adult with an advanced solid tumor such as melanoma, head and neck, liver or kidney cancer. The conserved cysteine and the conserved F or W are not part of the CDR3 here. The order of the fields is J gene, V gene, CDR3 protein.

TRBJ1-2 TRBV10-3 AISESLMGQGADGYT
TRBJ2-3 TRBV4-1 ASSPGWDTQY
TRBJ2-3 TRBV4-1 ASSQWTDVYADTQY
TRBJ2-7 TRBV11-3 ASSLARTALHEQY
TRBJ2-7 TRBV4-2 ASSQAASGEYEQY
TRBJ2-3 TRBV27 ASSLWVTDTQY
TRBJ1-5 TRBV19 ASSIDTGSGQPQH
TRBJ2-2 TRBV6-1 ASPGGVESGELF
TRBJ2-7 TRBV19 ASRAGYEQY
TRBJ2-2 TRBV7-8 ASGGQGAGELF
TRBJ1-1 TRBV11-3 ASSSYRTNTEAF